The following is a T cell receptor (beta chain) sequence with its context. This sample is part of a study of T cell changes during pregnancy in multiple sclerosis. The table came from immunoSEQ multiplex PCR; TCRdb's copy has only in-frame clones and leaves some out. The sample yields almost 95,000 clones, more than 85% seen once. Germline V CDR1 and CDR2: SEHNR, FQNEAQ (reference sequence). Trimming removed 8 bases from V and 3 bases from J; junction bases left unmatched: 12. There are 16 residues in the CDR3. The genes are TRBV7-9 and TRBJ2-7; TRBD1 aligns across 11 bases. This TCR came from a female donor with multiple sclerosis, enrolled in a pregnancy study. Sequencing used peripheral blood, obtained in the first trimester of pregnancy. This chain's CDR3 is CASAPLGGTGGYEQYF. The CDR3 DNA follows: TGTGCCAGCGCCCCTCTGGGAGGGACAGGGGGCTACGAGCAGTACTTC.